These 31 T cell receptor beta chains came from one sample sequenced in a study of long-term antiretroviral therapy in people with HIV. A v3.0 immunoSEQ assay was performed at survey level. TCRdb's table, derived via immunoSEQ multiplex PCR, lists solely in-frame clones and lacks some. The table records 30,000 to 40,000 clones, 83% of them present only once. The material sequenced was unsorted PBMCs, taken 0.4 years before starting antiretroviral therapy. The receptors stem from a man aged 18 to 30 with HIV.

This sequence joins TRBV18 and TRBJ1-5; D call uncertain. The CDR3 loop spans 16 amino acids. The V gene's germline CDR1 is KGHSH and CDR2 LQKENI. V lost 3 bases, J lost 3 bases, and 15 bases lay in between. CDR3 region: CASSPVDGQYNQPQHF. CDR3 DNA sequence: TGTGCCAGCTCACCGGTCGATGGGCAGTACAATCAGCCCCAGCATTTT.

This rearrangement joins TRBV12-5 to TRBJ1-4, with TRBD1 as a possible D gene (5 bases). Germline loops: CDR1 LGHNT, CDR2 FRNRAP. This CDR3 spans 14 amino acids. Trimming pared 6 bases from V and 4 bases from J, leaving 12 bases between. This CDR3 is CASGAGLVNEKLFF. In nucleotides, the CDR3 is TGTGCTAGTGGCGCAGGGTTGGTTAATGAAAAACTGTTTTTT.

The rearrangement links TRBV28 to TRBJ1-4, with D maybe TRBD1 (5 bases). CDR1 and CDR2 from the germline V gene are MDHEN and SYDVKM. CDR3 size: 16 residues. V was clipped by 6 bases and J by 3 bases, with 17 bases between them. The CDR3 nucleotides read TGTGCCAGCAGGGATTTCAGGGAAGGGGCTAATGAAAAACTGTTTTTT. This translates into CASRDFREGANEKLFF.

The chain joins TRBV13 to TRBJ2-7; D perhaps matches TRBD2 (6 bases). V was cut by 1 base and J by 2 bases, with 12 bases left in between. The CDR3 length is 15 residues. From germline, CDR1 is PRHDT and CDR2 FYEKMQ (reference sequence). The CDR3 DNA reads as TGTGCCAGCAGCTTAGTTGGAGGGGCGCCCTACGAGCAGTACTTC. Residues: CASSLVGGAPYEQYF.

V is TRBV28 and J is TRBJ1-2; D is possibly TRBD1 (5 bases). V was cut by 1 base and J by 3 bases, with 15 bases left in between. The germline V gene encodes CDR1 MDHEN and CDR2 SYDVKM. The CDR3 is 16 amino acids. CDR3: CASSLFGEGADYGYTF. In nucleotides, the CDR3 is TGTGCCAGCAGTTTATTCGGGGAAGGGGCTGACTATGGCTACACCTTC.

V and J are TRBV9 and TRBJ2-2; D perhaps matches TRBD1 (5 bases). The CDR3 length is 13 residues. Germline V gene data show CDR1 as SGDLS and CDR2 as YYNGEE. V was cut by 4 bases and J by 4 bases, with 8 bases left in between. Here the CDR3 reads CASSSRGTGELFF. CDR3 bases: TGTGCCAGCAGCTCAAGGGGCACCGGGGAGCTGTTTTTT. Full variable domain (rest looked up from reference TRBV9 and TRBJ2-2): DSGVTQTPKHLITATGQRVTLRCSPRSGDLSVYWYQQSLDQGLQFLIQYYNGEERAKGNILERFSAQQFPDLHSELNLSSLELGDSALYFCASSSRGTGELFFGEGSRLTVL.

This chain uses TRBV9 with TRBJ2-5; 11 bases line up with TRBD2. V was clipped by 0 bases and J by 4 bases; unmatched bases: 5. CDR1 is SGDLS and CDR2 is YYNGEE in the germline V gene. This CDR3 region has 16 residues. CDR3 protein: CASSVEGSGGAETQYF. CDR3 sequence (DNA): TGTGCCAGCAGCGTAGAGGGTAGCGGGGGGGCAGAGACCCAGTACTTC.

This clone was found once. The chain carries TRBV7-9 and TRBJ2-7; D is possibly TRBD1 (5 bases). The CDR3 totals 15 residues. Trimming removed 2 bases from V and 2 bases from J, with 13 bases in between. Germline CDR1 and CDR2: SEHNR and FQNEAQ (reference sequence). The CDR3 DNA is TGTGCCAGCAGCTTAACGCAGGGCTTTACCTACGAGCAGTACTTC. This translates into CASSLTQGFTYEQYF.

In the case of this clone: It is unclear where the CDR3 begins or ends on the DNA, so no DNA is shown, and the CDR3 is as TCRdb lists it. This chain links TRBV9 with TRBJ2-1; the table's D call of TRBD2 was not tested on the DNA. In germline, CDR1 is SGDLS, CDR2 YYNGEE. The CDR3 sequence runs 13 residues, both termini included. The CDR3 sequence: CASSAWGEGTRFF.

This chain connects TRBV15 to TRBJ1-1; D is unclear. The germline V gene encodes CDR1 LNHNV and CDR2 YYDKDF (reference sequence). The CDR3 has 14 amino acids. The V end lost 5 bases, the J end lost 5 bases, and 15 bases lay between the germline ends. CDR3 in amino acids: CATSVSTEATEAFF. In nucleotides, the CDR3 is TGTGCCACCAGCGTCAGTACAGAGGCTACTGAAGCTTTCTTT.

The chain employs TRBV7-2 and TRBJ2-2, with a possible D match to TRBD2 (6 bases). V lost 4 bases, J lost 3 bases, and 18 bases lay in between. The length of the CDR3 is 17 residues. Per germline, CDR1 SGHTA and CDR2 FQGNSA. Here the CDR3 reads CASSWPGSGGYTGELFF. The CDR3 nucleotides are TGTGCCAGCAGCTGGCCAGGGAGTGGGGGGTACACCGGGGAGCTGTTTTTT.

The genes are TRBV5-4 and TRBJ1-6; weak D call: TRBD1 (5 bases). CDR3 length: 18 amino acids. Germline V lookup: CDR1 SGHNT, CDR2 YYREEE (reference sequence). V was cut by 4 bases and J by 7 bases, with 24 bases left in between. DNA of the CDR3: TGTGCCAGCAGCGGACTAGCCGGGTCCCGCTCAGGGAATTCACCCCTCCACTTT. Its translation is CASSGLAGSRSGNSPLHF.

The rearrangement joins TRBV6-1 to TRBJ1-5; no definite D call. V lost 7 bases to trimming and J lost 4 bases, with 11 bases between them. This CDR3 has 13 amino acids. CDR1 is MNHNS and CDR2 is SASEGT in the germline V gene. CDR3 DNA sequence: TGTGCCAGCACGCAGAGCTTTAATCAGCCCCAGCATTTT. This gives the protein CASTQSFNQPQHF.

The V gene is TRBV6-6, the J gene TRBJ1-1, with a possible D match to TRBD1 (5 bases). Germline V gives CDR1 MNHNY, CDR2 SVGAGI (reference sequence). Trimming took off 0 bases at V and 14 bases at J, with 10 bases between the two ends. The CDR3 spans 11 residues. The CDR3 DNA is TGTGCCAGCAGTTACTCGATTGGGGCCTTCTTT. This encodes CASSYSIGAFF.

A word on this clone: One end of the junction varies from germline; a read error may be responsible. This sequence joins TRBV7-7 and TRBJ1-4; D remains ambiguous. The germline CDR1 and CDR2 sequences are SSHAT and FNYEAQ (reference sequence). CDR3 size: 16 residues. The CDR3: CASSPGRTRSNEKLFF. The CDR3 nucleotides are TGTGCTAGCAGCCCGGGGAGAACCCGTAGTAATGAAAAACTGTTTTTT.

The rearrangement uses TRBV19 and TRBJ1-2; 8 bases are a match to TRBD1. This CDR3 has 11 amino acids. V was clipped by 9 bases and J by 8 bases; unmatched bases: 5. Per the germline V gene, CDR1 is LNHDA and CDR2 is SQIVND (reference sequence). The CDR3 reads CASGTGGGYTF. The CDR3 DNA is TGTGCCAGCGGGACAGGCGGAGGCTACACCTTC.

This sequence joins TRBV7-3 and TRBJ2-2; TRBD1 matches 10 bases. The CDR3 extends over 16 amino acids. Germline trimming cut 5 bases from V and 4 bases from J; bases unmatched to any gene: 7. Germline assignment: CDR1 SGHTA and CDR2 FQGTGA. Here the CDR3 reads CASSTRQGAGTGELFF. In DNA form, the CDR3 reads TGTGCCAGCAGCACTCGACAGGGGGCAGGCACCGGGGAGCTGTTTTTT.

V and J are TRBV6-4 and TRBJ2-2; TRBD2 aligns across 13 bases. J gave up 3 bases and V 3 bases, and 1 base lay outside the gene matches. The CDR3 covers 16 residues. In germline, CDR1 is MRHNA, CDR2 SNTAGT. CDR3 protein: CASSELAGGDTGELFF. The CDR3 DNA reads as TGTGCCAGCAGTGAACTAGCGGGAGGGGACACCGGGGAGCTGTTTTTT.

The J gene is TRBJ2-1, the V gene TRBV5-4; no clear D gene. The CDR3 has 13 amino acids. Trimming removed 1 base from V and 5 bases from J, with 7 bases in between. The V gene's germline CDR1 is SGHNT and CDR2 YYREEE (reference sequence). CDR3 amino acids: CASSLSQNNEQFF. CDR3 DNA: TGTGCCAGCAGCTTGTCACAGAACAATGAGCAGTTCTTC. The variable domain in full, completed from reference TRBV5-4 and TRBJ2-1, reads ETGVTQSPTHLIKTRGQQVTLRCSSQSGHNTVSWYQQALGQGPQFIFQYYREEENGRGNFPPRFSGLQFPNYSSELNVNALELDDSALYLCASSLSQNNEQFFGPGTRLTVL.

This clone was observed once. V and J are TRBV6-4 and TRBJ2-2; 10 nucleotides line up with TRBD1. In germline, CDR1 is MRHNA, CDR2 SNTAGT. With V trimmed by 4 bases and J by 1 base, 3 bases remained unmatched. The CDR3 length is 16 residues. The chain's CDR3 is CASSADRGQNTGELFF. CDR3 DNA: TGTGCCAGCAGTGCAGACAGGGGGCAGAACACCGGGGAGCTGTTTTTT.

The rearrangement links TRBV28 to TRBJ1-4; 7 bases line up with TRBD1. V was pared by 3 bases and J by 0 bases, with 1 base of the junction left unmatched. The CDR3 extends over 15 amino acids. The germline V gene encodes CDR1 MDHEN and CDR2 SYDVKM. The CDR3 spells CASSFQGATNEKLFF. Here the CDR3 DNA reads TGTGCCAGCAGTTTCCAGGGGGCAACTAATGAAAAACTGTTTTTT.

With respect to this clone: Other DNA sequences within the sample encode an identical CDR3. The chain joins TRBV7-9 to TRBJ2-1, with 8 bases that match TRBD1. The germline CDR1 and CDR2 sequences are SEHNR and FQNEAQ (reference sequence). V was clipped by 1 base and J by 6 bases; unmatched bases: 5. This CDR3 region has 15 residues. In nucleotides, the CDR3 is TGTGCCAGCAGCTTAGGGCAGGGGGCCGGCAATGAGCAGTTCTTC. Its translation is CASSLGQGAGNEQFF.

The gene calls are TRBV18 and TRBJ1-4; D is perhaps TRBD1 (5 bases). V lost 0 bases and J 3 bases, leaving 11 bases between the germline ends. The length of the CDR3 is 16 residues. The germline CDR1 and CDR2 sequences are KGHSH and LQKENI. CDR3 residues: CASSPPGLEANEKLFF. The CDR3 DNA sequence: TGTGCCAGCTCACCACCGGGACTAGAGGCTAATGAAAAACTGTTTTTT. The variable domain in full, completed from reference TRBV18 and TRBJ1-4, reads NAGVMQNPRHLVRRRGQEARLRCSPMKGHSHVYWYRQLPEEGLKFMVYLQKENIIDESGMPKERFSAEFPKEGPSILRIQQVVRGDSAAYFCASSPPGLEANEKLFFGSGTQLSVL.

The chain uses TRBV4-2 and TRBJ2-7; 11 bases fit TRBD2. This CDR3 has 17 amino acids. J lost 1 base, V lost 0 bases, and 5 bases had no gene match. Germline CDR1 reads LGHNA; CDR2 reads YNFKEQ. CDR3 bases: TGTGCCAGCAGCCAAGAACTAGCGGGAGTGGGTTCCTACGAGCAGTACTTC. It yields the protein CASSQELAGVGSYEQYF.

The rearrangement uses TRBV28 and TRBJ1-5, with 11 bases lining up with TRBD1. The germline gives CDR1 MDHEN, CDR2 SYDVKM. V lost 6 bases and J lost 6; bases outside the gene matches: 4. The CDR3 spans 14 residues. CDR3 nucleotide sequence: TGTGCCAGCAGCCGGGACAGGGGGTCTCAGCCCCAGCATTTT. This translates into CASSRDRGSQPQHF.

The rearrangement uses TRBV5-1 and TRBJ2-7; D gene uncertain. V lost 0 bases, J lost 3 bases, and 4 bases lay in between. Germline assignment: CDR1 SGHRS and CDR2 YFSETQ. The CDR3 contains 12 residues. CDR3 in DNA: TGCGCCAGCAGCTTGGGGGGCTACGAGCAGTACTTC. Translated: CASSLGGYEQYF.

This chain links TRBV27 with TRBJ1-1, with D unclear. Germline loops: CDR1 MNHEY, CDR2 SMNVEV (reference sequence). The CDR3 sequence is 15 residues long. Trimming cost V 3 bases and J 1 base, with 12 bases left between them. Here the CDR3 DNA reads TGTGCCAGCAGTTTTGTTTCATCAGGGAACACTGAAGCTTTCTTT. Its translation: CASSFVSSGNTEAFF.

The chain combines TRBV10-2 with TRBJ2-1; TRBD2 matches at 8 bases. Per germline, CDR1 WSHSY and CDR2 SAAADI. The CDR3 covers 15 residues. V shed 6 bases and J 1 base; nucleotides not matched to a gene: 5. In DNA, the CDR3 is TGCGCCAGCAGACGGGGGGGGCCGTCCTACAATGAGCAGTTCTTC. The encoded protein is CASRRGGPSYNEQFF.

This clone was seen only once. This chain uses TRBV5-4 with TRBJ1-1; 7 bases agree with TRBD1. Trimming took 5 bases from V and 4 from J; bases not matched to a gene: 11. The germline CDR1 and CDR2 sequences are SGHNT and YYREEE (reference sequence). There are 15 residues in the CDR3. CDR3 sequence reads: CASSTQGVVSTEAFF. CDR3 in DNA: TGTGCCAGCAGTACCCAGGGGGTGGTAAGCACTGAAGCTTTCTTT.

The CDR3 bases are TGTGCCAGCAGCTTGAACCAAGTAGAGACCCAGTACTTC. Translated, it gives CASSLNQVETQYF. The V gene is TRBV13, the J gene TRBJ2-5; no reliable D call. Germline V gives CDR1 PRHDT, CDR2 FYEKMQ (reference sequence). This CDR3 comprises 13 residues. V was cut by 3 bases and J by 4 bases, with 9 bases left in between.

The table lists this clone with a count of one. The rearrangement links TRBV5-4 to TRBJ2-1, with 10 bases that match TRBD2. The J segment lost 8 bases and the V segment lost 0 bases, leaving 8 bases of the junction unmatched. This CDR3 is built from 16 residues. Germline CDR1 and CDR2: SGHNT and YYREEE (reference sequence). Here the CDR3 reads CASSLGARAGGDEQFF. CDR3 coding DNA: TGTGCCAGCAGCTTGGGGGCACGAGCGGGAGGGGATGAGCAGTTCTTC.